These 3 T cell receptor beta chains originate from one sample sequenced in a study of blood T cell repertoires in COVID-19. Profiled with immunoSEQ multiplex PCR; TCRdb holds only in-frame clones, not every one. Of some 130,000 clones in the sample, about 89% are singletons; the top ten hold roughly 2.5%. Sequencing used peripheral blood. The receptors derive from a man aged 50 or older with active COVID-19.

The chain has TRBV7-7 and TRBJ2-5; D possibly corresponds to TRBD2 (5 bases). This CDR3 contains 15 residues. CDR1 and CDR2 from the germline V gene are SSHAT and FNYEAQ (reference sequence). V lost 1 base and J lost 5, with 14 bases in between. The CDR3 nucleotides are TGTGCCAGCAGCTTAGGCGGACCTAGCTCGGAGACCCAGTACTTC. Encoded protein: CASSLGGPSSETQYF. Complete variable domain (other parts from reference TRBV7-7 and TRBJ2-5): GAGVSQSPRYKVTKRGQDVTLRCDPISSHATLYWYQQALGQGPEFLTYFNYEAQPDKSGLPSDRFSAERPEGSISTLTIQRTEQRDSAMYRCASSLGGPSSETQYFGPGTRLLVL.

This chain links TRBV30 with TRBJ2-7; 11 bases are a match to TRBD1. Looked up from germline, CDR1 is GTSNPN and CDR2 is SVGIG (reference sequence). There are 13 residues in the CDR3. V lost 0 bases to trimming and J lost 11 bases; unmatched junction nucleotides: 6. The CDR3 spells CAWSVGTGGPEYF. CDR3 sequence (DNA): TGTGCCTGGAGTGTAGGGACAGGGGGTCCCGAGTACTTC.

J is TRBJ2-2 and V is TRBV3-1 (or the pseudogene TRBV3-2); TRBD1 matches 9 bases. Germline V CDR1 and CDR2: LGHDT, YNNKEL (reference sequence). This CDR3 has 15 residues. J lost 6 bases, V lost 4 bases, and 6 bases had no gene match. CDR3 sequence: CASSLPGQGSGELFF. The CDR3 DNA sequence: TGTGCCAGCAGCCTTCCGGGACAGGGTTCCGGGGAGCTGTTTTTT.